Shown below are 28 T cell receptor beta chains from a single sample sequenced in a study of blood T cell repertoires in COVID-19 (dated by TCRdb to about 2020). The library was made by the immunoSEQ multiplex PCR assay. Imported from immuneACCESS, the table was reduced by TCRdb to in-frame sequences with V and J called. These copies leave out some clones; in studies compared against another copy, an unresolved V gene accounts for under half, and the cause of the remainder is not known. This sample has under 250,000 clones in its table, and 80% to 90% of those were observed once. Roughly 3.7% of the sample belongs to the ten largest clones. Sequences were obtained from PBMCs or T cells enriched from blood (not recorded which). The receptors derive from a woman under 30 in a cohort exposed to, infected with or recovered from COVID-19 (not recorded which).

The chain combines TRBV4-2 with TRBJ2-5; TRBD2 matches at 8 bases. J was trimmed by 5 bases and V by 1 base; bases with no gene match: 6. The germline CDR1 and CDR2 sequences are LGHNA and YNFKEQ. The CDR3 covers 15 residues. This chain's CDR3 is CASSQVAGGGETQYF. CDR3 bases: TGTGCCAGCAGCCAAGTGGCGGGAGGCGGTGAGACCCAGTACTTC.

The chain has TRBV7-8 and TRBJ1-1; no firm D call. Trimming cost V 7 bases and J 5 bases, with 14 bases left between them. This CDR3 comprises 13 residues. The germline gives CDR1 SGHVS, CDR2 FQNEAQ. The CDR3 DNA reads TGTGCCAGCACGGAGGACGGCTTAACTGAAGCTTTCTTT. This translates into CASTEDGLTEAFF.

This chain connects TRBV28 to TRBJ1-3, with a tentative D call TRBD1 (6 bases). Trimming shortened V by 2 bases and J by 11 bases, and 10 bases separated the two germline ends. CDR3 size: 12 residues. CDR1 and CDR2 from the germline V gene are MDHEN and SYDVKM. CDR3 amino acids: CASSLRTAAIYF. The CDR3 region has the DNA TGTGCCAGCAGTTTAAGGACAGCCGCCATATATTTT.

In DNA, the CDR3 is TGTGCCAGCAGTCCTAGGCGCACAGATACGCAGTATTTT. Translation: CASSPRRTDTQYF. The chain uses TRBV12-3 or TRBV12-4 and TRBJ2-3, with D hard to call. V lost 5 bases and J lost 1, with 7 bases in between. The CDR3 sequence is 13 residues long.

This clone was seen only once. The chain uses TRBV19 and TRBJ1-4; D might be TRBD1 (5 bases). CDR3 length equals 12 residues. CDR1 and CDR2 (germline): LNHDA, SQIVND (reference sequence). V was trimmed by 8 bases and J by 8 bases, leaving 12 bases between them. The DNA of the CDR3 is TGTGCCAGTGAGGGGACTAGAGAAAAACTGTTTTTT. Encoded protein: CASEGTREKLFF. The whole variable domain, filled in from reference TRBV19 and TRBJ1-4, reads DGGITQSPKYLFRKEGQNVTLSCEQNLNHDAMYWYRQDPGQGLRLIYYSQIVNDFQKGDIAEGYSVSREKKESFPLTVTSAQKNPTAFYLCASEGTREKLFFGSGTQLSVL.

A single count supports this clone. The V gene is TRBV4-1, the J gene TRBJ1-2; D is uncertain. Trimming took off 0 bases at V and 2 bases at J, with 10 bases between the two ends. This CDR3 is 15 amino acids long. Germline V gives CDR1 MGHRA, CDR2 YSYEKL. Written as DNA, the CDR3 is TGCGCCAGCAGCCAAGAAGAACGAGGGAACTATGGCTACACCTTC. It encodes CASSQEERGNYGYTF.

The chain joins TRBV30 to TRBJ2-5; 9 bases map to TRBD2. The germline V gene has CDR1 GTSNPN and CDR2 SVGIG (reference sequence). CDR3 size: 15 residues. The V and J ends lost 2 bases and 3 bases, in that order; junction bases with no gene match: 7. CDR3 sequence reads: CAWSPGAGGEETQYF. DNA of the CDR3: TGTGCCTGGAGTCCGGGAGCGGGAGGAGAAGAGACCCAGTACTTC.

V and J are TRBV9 and TRBJ1-2; D is perhaps TRBD1 (6 bases). V was cut by 4 bases and J by 6 bases, with 16 bases left in between. Germline V gene sequence: CDR1 SGDLS, CDR2 YYNGEE. The CDR3 has 14 amino acids. The CDR3 sequence: CASSTPPGVNGYTF. In DNA form, the CDR3 reads TGTGCCAGCAGCACCCCCCCAGGGGTAAATGGCTACACCTTC.

The J gene is TRBJ1-6, the V gene TRBV18; 8 bases agree with TRBD1. Germline CDR1 and CDR2: KGHSH and LQKENI. The CDR3 covers 16 residues. Trimming removed 2 bases from V and 13 bases from J; junction bases left unmatched: 13. CDR3 protein: CASSPGDRGDFRPLHF. CDR3 bases: TGTGCCAGCTCACCAGGAGACAGGGGCGATTTTAGGCCCCTCCACTTT.

The chain carries TRBV19 and TRBJ1-5, with 7 bases aligning to TRBD1. The junction had 6 bases not matched to a gene; V was cut back by 10 bases and J by 0 bases. Germline V CDR1 and CDR2: LNHDA, SQIVND (reference sequence). This CDR3 has 14 amino acids. The CDR3 reads CATGTVNSNQPQHF. DNA for the CDR3: TGTGCCACTGGGACAGTCAATAGCAATCAGCCCCAGCATTTT. Full variable domain (remainder filled in from reference TRBV19 and TRBJ1-5): DGGITQSPKYLFRKEGQNVTLSCEQNLNHDAMYWYRQDPGQGLRLIYYSQIVNDFQKGDIAEGYSVSREKKESFPLTVTSAQKNPTAFYLCATGTVNSNQPQHFGDGTRLSIL.

V usage is TRBV6-1 and J usage is TRBJ1-4; no definite D call. This CDR3 is built from 15 residues. Germline assignment: CDR1 MNHNS and CDR2 SASEGT. V gave up 1 base and J gave up 8 bases, with 14 bases separating them. The CDR3 sequence is CASSEVDGRREKLFF. The DNA for the CDR3 is TGTGCCAGCAGTGAAGTAGACGGACGGAGGGAAAAACTGTTTTTT.

The chain couples TRBV7-2 to TRBJ1-3, with D possibly TRBD1 on 5 matching bases. The CDR3 runs 14 residues. Germline V gene sequence: CDR1 SGHTA, CDR2 FQGNSA. Deletions cut 5 bases from V and 3 bases from J, with 11 bases between. This CDR3 is CASSRLRDGNTIYF. CDR3 nucleotides: TGTGCCAGCAGCCGCCTCAGGGATGGAAACACCATATATTTT.

This clone was detected only once. Here the CDR3 DNA reads TGTGCCAGCAGCTGGGGACAGGCTAACTATGGCTACACCTTC. This sequence encodes CASSWGQANYGYTF. The chain has TRBV5-4 and TRBJ1-2; the match to TRBD1 covers 8 bases. Germline CDR1 SGHNT, CDR2 YYREEE (reference sequence). The CDR3 is 14 residues long. Trimming removed 3 bases from V and 0 bases from J; junction bases left unmatched: 1.

This chain uses TRBV7-3 with TRBJ2-1; TRBD2 matches 9 bases. Germline CDR1 reads SGHTA; CDR2 reads FQGTGA. The CDR3 sequence is 16 residues long. Germline trimming cut 2 bases from V and 8 bases from J; bases unmatched to any gene: 10. For the CDR3, the DNA is TGTGCCAGCAGCTTACACTTTAGCGGGAGAGGGGATGAGCAGTTCTTC. It encodes CASSLHFSGRGDEQFF.

The V and J genes are TRBV28 and TRBJ1-2; TRBD1 agrees at 8 bases. From germline, CDR1 is MDHEN and CDR2 SYDVKM. V shed 8 bases, J shed 4 bases, and the junction held 9 bases outside the gene matches. The CDR3 extends over 14 amino acids. The CDR3 nucleotides are TGTGCCAGCTCCGACAGGGGTTTAGTCTATGGCTACACCTTC. It is translated as CASSDRGLVYGYTF.

The rearrangement uses TRBV5-1 and TRBJ1-3, with D possibly matching TRBD1 (5 bases). CDR3 length: 17 residues. Germline lookup yields CDR1 SGHRS and CDR2 YFSETQ. V was pared by 0 bases and J by 0 bases, with 13 bases between. CDR3 nucleotide sequence: TGCGCCAGCAGCTTGGCAGAGGCAGGGCTCTCTGGAAACACCATATATTTT. It is translated as CASSLAEAGLSGNTIYF.

J is TRBJ1-5 and V is TRBV19; a possible D gene is TRBD1 (6 bases). The CDR3 contains 14 residues. Germline V lookup: CDR1 LNHDA, CDR2 SQIVND (reference sequence). Trimming removed 7 bases from V and 6 bases from J, with 16 bases in between. The CDR3 sequence: CASTKQGEGQPQHF. CDR3 coding DNA: TGTGCCAGTACTAAACAGGGAGAGGGTCAGCCCCAGCATTTT.

The chain combines TRBV6-5 with TRBJ2-7; 7 bases align to TRBD2. CDR1 is MNHEY and CDR2 is SVGAGI in the germline V gene. V gave up 1 base and J gave up 2 bases; unmatched junction bases: 5. This CDR3 has 15 amino acids. CDR3 sequence (DNA): TGTGCCAGCAGTTACTTTCCTAGCGGAACCTACGAGCAGTACTTC. Protein sequence: CASSYFPSGTYEQYF.

V is TRBV9 and J is TRBJ1-1, with 7 bases identical to TRBD1. The CDR3 loop spans 14 amino acids. The germline gives CDR1 SGDLS, CDR2 YYNGEE. With V trimmed by 3 bases and J by 3 bases, 5 bases remained unmatched. The CDR3 DNA reads TGTGCCAGCAGCGGTCTCACAGGGGACACTGAAGCTTTCTTT. Translating it yields CASSGLTGDTEAFF.

Here the CDR3 reads CASSIEDTRVTYNEQFF. CDR3 nucleotides: TGTGCCAGCAGCATAGAAGACACCCGCGTGACCTACAATGAGCAGTTCTTC. The chain uses TRBV21-1 and TRBJ2-1; the listed D gene, TRBD1, was not tested against the DNA. TRBV21-1 is marked as a pseudogene. CDR3 length equals 17 residues.

The rearrangement links TRBV11-2 to TRBJ2-5; D perhaps matches TRBD2 (5 bases). Per the germline V gene, CDR1 is SGHAT and CDR2 is FQNNGV. The CDR3 length is 16 residues. V gave up 1 base and J gave up 2 bases, with 14 bases separating them. In DNA form, the CDR3 reads TGTGCCAGCAGCTTAGGGGGAGCGTGGATACAAGAGACCCAGTACTTC. This gives the protein CASSLGGAWIQETQYF. Variable domain in full (rest from reference TRBV11-2 and TRBJ2-5): EAGVAQSPRYKIIEKRQSVAFWCNPISGHATLYWYQQILGQGPKLLIQFQNNGVVDDSQLPKDRFSAERLKGVDSTLKIQPAKLEDSAVYLCASSLGGAWIQETQYFGPGTRLLVL.

The chain recombines TRBV28 with TRBJ1-5; the D gene is possibly TRBD1 (5 bases). The V end was cut by 5 bases, the J end by 3 bases, with 14 bases between. CDR3 length: 15 residues. Germline assignment: CDR1 MDHEN and CDR2 SYDVKM. CDR3 protein: CASSLPRASNQPQHF. CDR3 nucleotides: TGTGCCAGCAGTCTCCCCAGGGCTTCCAATCAGCCCCAGCATTTT.

The rearrangement links TRBV28 to TRBJ1-1, with 10 bases matching TRBD1. The CDR3 sequence is 11 residues long. Losses at the gene ends were 4 bases for V and 13 bases for J; bases not matched to a gene: 3. The V gene's germline CDR1 is MDHEN and CDR2 SYDVKM. CDR3 protein: CASSSGTGDFF. The CDR3 nucleotides read TGTGCCAGCAGTTCCGGGACAGGGGATTTCTTT.

This clone was detected once. V usage is TRBV9 and J usage is TRBJ1-2; a possible D gene is TRBD1 (5 bases). From germline, CDR1 is SGDLS and CDR2 YYNGEE. V was cut by 4 bases and J by 2 bases, with 12 bases left in between. The CDR3 contains 14 residues. The CDR3 is CASSITGGNYGYTF. CDR3 DNA sequence: TGTGCCAGCAGCATCACGGGGGGAAACTATGGCTACACCTTC.

DNA of the CDR3: TGTGCCAGCAGCCGCTGGACTGGAGAAAAACTGTTTTTT. This codes for CASSRWTGEKLFF. The chain carries TRBV11-2 and TRBJ1-4, with no clear D. From germline, CDR1 is SGHAT and CDR2 FQNNGV. CDR3 length: 13 amino acids. Between the trimmed V and J ends, which lost 5 bases and 8 bases, there was a span of 12 bases.

V gene TRBV4-1 combines with J gene TRBJ2-7, with 11 bases matching TRBD1. CDR3 length equals 14 residues. Germline V gene data show CDR1 as MGHRA and CDR2 as YSYEKL. After removal of 2 bases from V and 5 bases from J, the junction contained 2 bases not matched to a gene. CDR3 in DNA: TGCGCCAGCAGCCAAAGGGACAGGGGGGACGAGCAGTACTTC. Its protein product is CASSQRDRGDEQYF.

The chain recombines TRBV11-3 with TRBJ1-3; tentatively, D is TRBD1 (5 bases). Deletions cut 0 bases from V and 0 bases from J, with 9 bases between. Germline CDR1 and CDR2: SGHNT and YENEEA. The CDR3 consists of 16 residues. The CDR3 spells CASSLETGPSGNTIYF. DNA of the CDR3: TGTGCCAGCAGCTTAGAAACAGGCCCCTCTGGAAACACCATATATTTT. Together with reference TRBV11-3 and TRBJ1-3, the CDR3 gives the full variable domain: EAGVVQSPRYKIIEKKQPVAFWCNPISGHNTLYWYLQNLGQGPELLIRYENEEAVDDSQLPKDRFSAERLKGVDSTLKIQPAELGDSAVYLCASSLETGPSGNTIYFGEGSWLTVV.

The chain uses TRBV28 and TRBJ2-3; TRBD2 might be the D (6 bases). This CDR3 has 16 residues. Between the trimmed V and J ends, which lost 6 bases and 2 bases, there was a span of 18 bases. Germline CDR1 MDHEN, CDR2 SYDVKM. The CDR3 region has the DNA TGTGCCAGCAGCCTCGGCCGGGACTTTTACACAGATACGCAGTATTTT. As protein: CASSLGRDFYTDTQYF.